The entry below gives a single T cell receptor beta chain sequence along with its context. The antigen remains unidentified. These data belong to a study of radiation and T cells in renal cell carcinoma. Notes on the study in general: In blood, top tumor clones expanded by 2 weeks, shrinking by 4.

Repertoires were generated with immunoSEQ multiplex PCR, while TCRdb's copy carries only in-frame clones and drops some. The sample has around 170,000 clones, about nine tenths seen once. Sample time point: blood 4 weeks post-SBRT, at nephrectomy. As for treatment: 15 Gy SBRT to primary tumor, nephrectomy 4 weeks later. The V and J ends lost 5 bases and 6 bases respectively, with 19 bases between them. The CDR3 runs 15 residues. Per germline, CDR1 LNHDA and CDR2 SQIVND (reference sequence). This TCR derives from a woman aged 45-60 years with renal cell carcinoma. The material was blood, obtained from a patient whose treatment included radiotherapy and nephrectomy. V and J are TRBV19 and TRBJ1-1; D is unclear. The CDR3 region is CASSSPGSPGAEAFF. CDR3 nucleotide sequence: TGTGCCAGTAGTTCCCCTGGGAGCCCAGGCGCTGAAGCTTTCTTT.